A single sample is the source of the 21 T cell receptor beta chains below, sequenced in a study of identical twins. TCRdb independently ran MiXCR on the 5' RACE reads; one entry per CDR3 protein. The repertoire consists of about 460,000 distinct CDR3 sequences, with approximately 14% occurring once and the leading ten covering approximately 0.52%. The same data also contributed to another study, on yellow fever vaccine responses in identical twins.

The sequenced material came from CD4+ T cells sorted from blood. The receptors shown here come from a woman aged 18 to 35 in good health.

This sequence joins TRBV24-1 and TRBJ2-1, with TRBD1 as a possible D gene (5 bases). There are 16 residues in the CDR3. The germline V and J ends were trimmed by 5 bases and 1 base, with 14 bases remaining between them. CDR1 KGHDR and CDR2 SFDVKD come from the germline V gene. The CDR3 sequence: CATSAQAAGSYNEQFF. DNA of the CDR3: TGTGCCACCAGTGCCCAAGCCGCAGGGTCCTACAATGAGCAGTTCTTC.

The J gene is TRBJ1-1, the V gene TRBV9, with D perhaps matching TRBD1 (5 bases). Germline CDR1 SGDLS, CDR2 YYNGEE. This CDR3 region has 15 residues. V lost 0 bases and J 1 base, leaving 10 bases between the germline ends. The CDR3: CASSVVWGSNTEAFF. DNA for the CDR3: TGTGCCAGCAGCGTAGTGTGGGGGTCGAACACTGAAGCTTTCTTT.

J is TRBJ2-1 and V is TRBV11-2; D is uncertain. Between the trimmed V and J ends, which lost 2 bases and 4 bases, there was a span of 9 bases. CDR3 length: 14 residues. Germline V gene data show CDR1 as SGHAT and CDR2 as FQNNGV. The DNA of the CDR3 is TGTGCCAGCAGCTTAAGCACTTGGTACAATGAGCAGTTCTTC. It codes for CASSLSTWYNEQFF.

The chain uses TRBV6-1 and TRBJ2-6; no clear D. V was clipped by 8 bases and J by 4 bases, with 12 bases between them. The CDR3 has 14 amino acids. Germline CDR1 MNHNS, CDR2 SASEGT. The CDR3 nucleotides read TGTGCCAGCTTACCAAGTTCCGGGGCCAACGTCCTGACTTTC. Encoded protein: CASLPSSGANVLTF.

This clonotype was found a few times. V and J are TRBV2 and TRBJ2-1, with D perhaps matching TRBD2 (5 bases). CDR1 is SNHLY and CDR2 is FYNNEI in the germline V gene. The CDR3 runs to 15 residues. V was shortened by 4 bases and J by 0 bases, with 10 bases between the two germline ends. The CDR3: CASSVEGFSYNEQFF. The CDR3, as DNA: TGTGCCAGCAGTGTAGAGGGCTTCTCCTACAATGAGCAGTTCTTC.

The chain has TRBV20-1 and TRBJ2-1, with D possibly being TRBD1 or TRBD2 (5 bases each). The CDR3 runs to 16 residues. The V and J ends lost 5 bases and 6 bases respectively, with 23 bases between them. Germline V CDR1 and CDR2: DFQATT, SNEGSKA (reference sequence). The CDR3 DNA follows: TGCAGTGCTGCTGTTCACGGGGTAGGGGTCTCCAATGAGCAGTTCTTC. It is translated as CSAAVHGVGVSNEQFF.

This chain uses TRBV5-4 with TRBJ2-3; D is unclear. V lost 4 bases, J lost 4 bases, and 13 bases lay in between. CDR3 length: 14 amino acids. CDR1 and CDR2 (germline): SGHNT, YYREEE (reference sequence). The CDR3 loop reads CASSETISADTQYF. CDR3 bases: TGTGCCAGCAGCGAAACAATATCGGCAGATACGCAGTATTTT.

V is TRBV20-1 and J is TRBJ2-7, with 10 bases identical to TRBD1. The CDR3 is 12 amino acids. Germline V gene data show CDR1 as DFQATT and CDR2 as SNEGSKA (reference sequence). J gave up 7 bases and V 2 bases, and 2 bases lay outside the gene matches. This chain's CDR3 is CSARRTGGEQYF. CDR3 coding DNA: TGCAGTGCTAGACGGACAGGGGGAGAGCAGTACTTC.

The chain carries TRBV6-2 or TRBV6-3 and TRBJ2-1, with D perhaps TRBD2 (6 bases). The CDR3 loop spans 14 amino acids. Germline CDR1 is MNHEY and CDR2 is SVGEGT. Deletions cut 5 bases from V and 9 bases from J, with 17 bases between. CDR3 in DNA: TGTGCCAGCAGTCGAGCAGGCGCGGGACCTGAGCAGTTCTTC. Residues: CASSRAGAGPEQFF.

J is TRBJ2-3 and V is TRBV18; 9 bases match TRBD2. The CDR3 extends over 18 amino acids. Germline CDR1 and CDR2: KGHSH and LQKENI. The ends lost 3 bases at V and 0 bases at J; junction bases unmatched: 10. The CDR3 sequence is CASSPRAGGLRSTDTQYF. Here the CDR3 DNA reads TGTGCCAGCTCACCTCGAGCGGGAGGCCTCCGTAGCACAGATACGCAGTATTTT.

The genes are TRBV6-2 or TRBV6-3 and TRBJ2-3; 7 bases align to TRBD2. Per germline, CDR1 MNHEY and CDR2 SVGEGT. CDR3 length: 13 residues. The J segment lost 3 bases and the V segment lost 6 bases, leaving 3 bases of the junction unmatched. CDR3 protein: CASRQAGTDTQYF. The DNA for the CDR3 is TGTGCCAGCAGGCAAGCGGGAACAGATACGCAGTATTTT.

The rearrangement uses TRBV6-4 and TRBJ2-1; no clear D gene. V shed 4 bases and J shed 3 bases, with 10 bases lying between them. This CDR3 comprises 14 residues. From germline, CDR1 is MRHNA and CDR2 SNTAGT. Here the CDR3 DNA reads TGTGCCAGCAGTGCAGGCAACCTCTACAATGAGCAGTTCTTC. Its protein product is CASSAGNLYNEQFF.

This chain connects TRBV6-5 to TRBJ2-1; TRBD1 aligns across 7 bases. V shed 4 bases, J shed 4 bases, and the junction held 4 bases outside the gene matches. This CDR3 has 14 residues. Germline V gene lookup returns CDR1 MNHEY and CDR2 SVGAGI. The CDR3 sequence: CASSFQDRYNEQFF. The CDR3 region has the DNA TGTGCCAGCAGTTTCCAGGACAGGTACAATGAGCAGTTCTTC.

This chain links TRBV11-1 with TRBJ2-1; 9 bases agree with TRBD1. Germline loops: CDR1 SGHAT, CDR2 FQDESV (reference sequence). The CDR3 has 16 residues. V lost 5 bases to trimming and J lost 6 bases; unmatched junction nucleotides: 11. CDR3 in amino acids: CASSHPDRGLVNEQFF. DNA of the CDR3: TGTGCCAGCAGCCACCCGGACAGGGGTTTAGTCAATGAGCAGTTCTTC.

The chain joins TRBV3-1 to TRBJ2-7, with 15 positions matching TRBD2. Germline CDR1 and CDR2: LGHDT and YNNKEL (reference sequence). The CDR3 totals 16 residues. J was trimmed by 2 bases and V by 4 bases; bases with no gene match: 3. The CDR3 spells CASSLGLAGGPYEQYF. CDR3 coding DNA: TGTGCCAGCAGCCTCGGACTAGCGGGAGGGCCCTACGAGCAGTACTTC.

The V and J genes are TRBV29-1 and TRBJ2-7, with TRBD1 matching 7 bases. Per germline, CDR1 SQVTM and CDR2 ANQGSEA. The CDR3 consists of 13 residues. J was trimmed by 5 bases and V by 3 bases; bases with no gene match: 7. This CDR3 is CSVDYRGTHEQYF. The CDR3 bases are TGCAGCGTTGACTACAGGGGAACCCACGAGCAGTACTTC.

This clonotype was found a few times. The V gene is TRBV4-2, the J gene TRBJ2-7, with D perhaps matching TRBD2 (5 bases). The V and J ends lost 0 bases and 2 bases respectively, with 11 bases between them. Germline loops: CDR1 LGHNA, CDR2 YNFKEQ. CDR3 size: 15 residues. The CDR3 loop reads CASSQDLAAPYEQYF. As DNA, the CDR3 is TGTGCCAGCAGCCAAGATCTAGCAGCCCCCTACGAGCAGTACTTC.

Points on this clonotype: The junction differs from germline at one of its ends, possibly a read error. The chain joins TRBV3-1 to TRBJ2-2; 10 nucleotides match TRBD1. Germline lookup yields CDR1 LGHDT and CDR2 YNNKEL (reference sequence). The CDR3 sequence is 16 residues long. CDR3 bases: TGTGCCTGCAGCAAGAGACAGGGGGCGCGAACCGGGGAGCTGTTTTTT. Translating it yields CACSKRQGARTGELFF.

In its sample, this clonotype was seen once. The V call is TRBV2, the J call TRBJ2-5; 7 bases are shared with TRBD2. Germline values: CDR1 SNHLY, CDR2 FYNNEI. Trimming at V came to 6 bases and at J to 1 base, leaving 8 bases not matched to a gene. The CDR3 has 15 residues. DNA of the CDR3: TGTGCCAGCAGCCGGGGACTACTGGCCCAAGAGACCCAGTACTTC. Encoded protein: CASSRGLLAQETQYF.

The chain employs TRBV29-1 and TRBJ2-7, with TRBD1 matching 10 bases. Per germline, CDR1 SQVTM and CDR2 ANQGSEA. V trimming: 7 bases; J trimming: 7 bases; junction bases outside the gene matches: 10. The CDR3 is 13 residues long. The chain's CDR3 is CSGGGTGAGEQYF. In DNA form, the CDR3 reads TGCAGCGGGGGAGGGACAGGGGCCGGAGAGCAGTACTTC.

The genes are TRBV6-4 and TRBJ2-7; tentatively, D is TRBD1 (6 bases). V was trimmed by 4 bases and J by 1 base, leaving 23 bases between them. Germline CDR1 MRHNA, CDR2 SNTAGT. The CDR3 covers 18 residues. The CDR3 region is CASSGPGTPSTTSYEQYF. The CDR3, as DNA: TGTGCCAGCAGTGGGCCGGGGACACCTTCAACTACGTCCTACGAGCAGTACTTC.